Each of the 3 T cell receptor beta chains below was sequenced from the same sample in a study of shared clonotypes between healthy human individuals. TCRdb's table, derived via immunoSEQ multiplex PCR, lists solely in-frame clones and lacks some. This table holds some 2 million clones, around 95% found once. What was sequenced was naive CD4+ T cells sorted from blood. Subset specified: CD45RA+ positively selected. Source of these receptors: a young man in good health.

The J gene is TRBJ2-7, the V gene TRBV6-1; TRBD2 agrees at 11 bases. The germline gives CDR1 MNHNS, CDR2 SASEGT. With 9 bases clipped from V and 4 bases from J, the junction kept 8 bases outside the gene matches. CDR3 length equals 14 residues. CDR3 DNA: TGTGCCAGTAGACTAGCGGGGAACTCATACGAGCAGTACTTC. Its translation: CASRLAGNSYEQYF.

The chain is built from TRBV7-8 and TRBJ2-7; 8 nucleotides align to TRBD1. Germline CDR1 is SGHVS and CDR2 is FQNEAQ. V dropped 1 base and J dropped 0; count of bases not matched to a gene: 8. CDR3 size: 17 residues. The CDR3 reads CASSLEDRGLSSYEQYF. CDR3 DNA sequence: TGTGCCAGCAGCTTAGAAGACAGGGGCCTAAGCTCCTACGAGCAGTACTTC.

The chain employs TRBV18 and TRBJ2-4; 8 bases match TRBD2. V dropped 2 bases and J dropped 6; count of bases not matched to a gene: 0. CDR1 is KGHSH and CDR2 is LQKENI in the germline V gene. The CDR3 covers 13 residues. The CDR3 DNA reads TGTGCCAGCTCACCAACTAGCGGAAACATTCAGTACTTC. Protein sequence: CASSPTSGNIQYF. The full variable domain, with the rest looked up from reference TRBV18 and TRBJ2-4, is NAGVMQNPRHLVRRRGQEARLRCSPMKGHSHVYWYRQLPEEGLKFMVYLQKENIIDESGMPKERFSAEFPKEGPSILRIQQVVRGDSAAYFCASSPTSGNIQYFGAGTRLSVL.